This T cell receptor (beta chain) is drawn from a study of T-cell memory formation after mild COVID-19. Germline-derived CDR1 and CDR2 are SGHRS and YFSETQ. CDR3 length: 15 amino acids. Trimming cost V 0 bases and J 2 bases, with 11 bases left between them. TCR alpha and TCR beta cDNA libraries carrying sample barcodes and UMIs came from 5'RACE with constant-segment primers. Using its own MiXCR run on the 5' RACE reads, TCRdb lists one record per CDR3 protein. The profile shows 400,000 or so distinct CDR3 sequences, approximately 21% of them singletons. On this clonotype itself: Its antigen is unknown.

Overall study findings and caveats: Clones which contracted sat mainly in CM and EM if CD4+, and in EMRA if CD8+. Whereas later expanders leaned CD4+, clones contracting day 15 to 85 showed a balanced CD4/CD8 makeup. Still unconfirmed is whether the second-wave clones peaking on day 37 recognized SARS-CoV-2.

This receptor was obtained from an adult woman who had mild COVID-19 (a few samples of this study predate the infection). Cell type and time point are not known. This chain connects TRBV5-1 to TRBJ2-5, with a weak D call TRBD2 (5 bases). The sequencing sample was made of PBMCs or a T cell subset sorted from them (not recorded which). The DNA of the CDR3 is TGCGCCAGCAGCTTGGATCCTAGAGGGCAAGAGACCCAGTACTTC. Translated: CASSLDPRGQETQYF.